The 30 T cell receptor beta chains below all came from one sample that was sequenced in a study of T cells after yellow fever vaccination. TCRdb re-derived calls from the 5' RACE reads in MiXCR, one entry per CDR3 protein. The sample yields 65,000 to 70,000 distinct CDR3 sequences, under 6.5% seen once. Sequencing used CD4+ T cells sorted from PBMCs, obtained less than 18 days after the first yellow fever vaccination. The receptors originated from a man aged 18 to 29 who received the YFV17D yellow fever vaccine.

This clonotype was counted ten times or more. The gene calls are TRBV10-3 and TRBJ2-2; D is uncertain. The V gene's germline CDR1 is ENHRY and CDR2 SYGVKD. This CDR3 spans 14 amino acids. Between the trimmed V and J ends, which lost 7 bases and 1 base, there was a span of 10 bases. CDR3 in amino acids: CAITQTENTGELFF. CDR3 DNA sequence: TGTGCCATCACTCAGACTGAGAACACCGGGGAGCTGTTTTTT.

About this clonotype: A read error may be the cause here, since a much bigger clone is one base away. This rearrangement joins TRBV5-1 to TRBJ2-1; 7 bases map to TRBD2. The germline gives CDR1 SGHRS, CDR2 YFSETQ. CDR3 length: 15 residues. As DNA, the CDR3 is TGCGCCAGCAGCTTGGCTAGCGGAGCCTACAATGAGCAGCTCTTC. As protein: CASSLASGAYNEQLF.

This clonotype was observed many times. The chain carries TRBV11-2 and TRBJ2-2; no firm D call. V was cut by 5 bases and J by 1 base, with 8 bases left in between. The CDR3 is 14 amino acids. Germline V gene sequence: CDR1 SGHAT, CDR2 FQNNGV. CDR3 nucleotide sequence: TGTGCCAGCAGCCCTACGCGGAACACCGGGGAGCTGTTTTTT. Amino acids: CASSPTRNTGELFF. The full variable domain, its missing parts supplied by reference TRBV11-2 and TRBJ2-2, is EAGVAQSPRYKIIEKRQSVAFWCNPISGHATLYWYQQILGQGPKLLIQFQNNGVVDDSQLPKDRFSAERLKGVDSTLKIQPAKLEDSAVYLCASSPTRNTGELFFGEGSRLTVL.

There are a few counts of this clonotype. The rearrangement links TRBV11-2 to TRBJ1-6, with unresolved D. Germline lookup yields CDR1 SGHAT and CDR2 FQNNGV. Trimming shortened V by 2 bases and J by 13 bases, and 18 bases separated the two germline ends. CDR3 size: 15 residues. CDR3: CASSLSLEGYRPLHF. CDR3 sequence (DNA): TGTGCCAGCAGCTTATCGTTGGAGGGTTATCGGCCCCTCCACTTT.

This clonotype appeared many times. The rearrangement uses TRBV5-6 and TRBJ2-5; the D is unclear. The CDR3 is made up of 12 amino acids. Trimming shortened V by 0 bases and J by 5 bases, and 5 bases separated the two germline ends. CDR1 and CDR2 from the germline V gene are SGHDT and YYEEEE. The CDR3 loop reads CASSLESETQYF. For the CDR3, the DNA is TGTGCCAGCAGCTTGGAGTCGGAGACCCAGTACTTC. The entire variable domain, with the rest obtained from reference TRBV5-6 and TRBJ2-5, is as follows: DAGVTQSPTHLIKTRGQQVTLRCSPKSGHDTVSWYQQALGQGPQFIFQYYEEEERQRGNFPDRFSGHQFPNYSSELNVNALLLGDSALYLCASSLESETQYFGPGTRLLVL.

The chain joins TRBV19 to TRBJ2-2, with TRBD2 matching 7 bases. With V trimmed by 3 bases and J by 6 bases, 1 base remained unmatched. CDR1 LNHDA and CDR2 SQIVND come from the germline V gene (reference sequence). The CDR3 is 13 residues long. The CDR3 spells CASSIRGAGELFF. The CDR3 region has the DNA TGTGCCAGTAGTATTCGGGGGGCCGGGGAGCTGTTTTTT.

This clonotype came up many times. The chain employs TRBV6-5 and TRBJ1-1; 7 bases agree with TRBD1. Per the germline V gene, CDR1 is MNHEY and CDR2 is SVGAGI. The V segment lost 8 bases and the J segment 5 bases; nucleotides outside the gene matches: 14. The CDR3 runs to 15 residues. The CDR3 reads CASGSGGAGLTEAFF. CDR3 coding DNA: TGTGCCAGCGGTTCAGGGGGGGCTGGTTTAACTGAAGCTTTCTTT.

This clonotype was detected many times. V is TRBV12-3 or TRBV12-4 and J is TRBJ2-2; the D is unclear. V lost 1 base, J lost 6 bases, and 3 bases lay in between. This CDR3 spans 12 amino acids. The CDR3 nucleotides are TGTGCCAGCAGTTTAGAACCCGGGGAGCTGTTTTTT. Translation: CASSLEPGELFF.

This clonotype was observed at least ten times. The chain uses TRBV12-3 or TRBV12-4 and TRBJ2-7; no clear D gene. V dropped 1 base and J dropped 0 bases, with 10 bases sitting between them. The CDR3 extends over 15 amino acids. The DNA for the CDR3 is TGTGCCAGCAGTTTAGTAGGTCCCGGCTCCTACGAGCAGTACTTC. This encodes CASSLVGPGSYEQYF.

This clonotype was observed many times. The chain employs TRBV7-9 and TRBJ1-1, with 9 nucleotides matching TRBD1. With 2 bases clipped from V and 4 bases from J, the junction kept 14 bases outside the gene matches. The CDR3 loop spans 18 amino acids. Germline V CDR1 and CDR2: SEHNR, FQNEAQ (reference sequence). CDR3 amino acids: CASSLPGTGKDGSTEAFF. The CDR3 DNA follows: TGTGCCAGCAGCTTACCCGGGACAGGGAAAGATGGTAGCACTGAAGCTTTCTTT.

This clonotype was picked up many times. The chain employs TRBV7-2 and TRBJ2-1, with 12 nucleotides matching TRBD2. CDR1 and CDR2 (germline): SGHTA, FQGNSA. V gave up 5 bases and J gave up 4 bases; unmatched junction bases: 6. The CDR3 has 16 amino acids. CDR3 coding DNA: TGTGCCAGCAGCCCTCAACTAGCGGGGGGTTACAATGAGCAGTTCTTC. Protein: CASSPQLAGGYNEQFF. The full variable domain, rest sourced from reference TRBV7-2 and TRBJ2-1, is GAGVSQSPSNKVTEKGKDVELRCDPISGHTALYWYRQSLGQGLEFLIYFQGNSAPDKSGLPSDRFSAERTGGSVSTLTIQRTQQEDSAVYLCASSPQLAGGYNEQFFGPGTRLTVL.

The rearrangement joins TRBV7-2 to TRBJ2-3, with TRBD2 matching over 8 bases. Germline V CDR1 and CDR2: SGHTA, FQGNSA. This CDR3 contains 14 residues. V shed 5 bases and J 5 bases; nucleotides not matched to a gene: 6. The CDR3 spells CASSVGGAEDTQYF. The CDR3 DNA follows: TGTGCCAGCAGCGTCGGGGGGGCCGAAGATACGCAGTATTTT.

There are many counts of this clonotype. This rearrangement joins TRBV10-1 to TRBJ1-1; D is unclear. Germline values: CDR1 WNHNN, CDR2 SYGVQD (reference sequence). The CDR3 runs to 13 residues. Trimming removed 4 bases from V and 1 base from J, with 7 bases in between. The CDR3 coding sequence is TGCGCCAGCAGTGCACAGACGAACACTGAAGCTTTCTTT. Amino acid sequence: CASSAQTNTEAFF.

This clonotype was seen ten or more times. The chain couples TRBV4-3 to TRBJ2-3; no reliable D call. Trimming pared 4 bases from V and 2 bases from J, leaving 7 bases between. CDR1 and CDR2 from the germline V gene are LGHNA and YSLEER. This CDR3 has 13 residues. The CDR3 DNA sequence: TGCGCCAGCAGCCCCCGGAACACAGATACGCAGTATTTT. Translated: CASSPRNTDTQYF.

This clonotype has ten or more counts. This chain joins TRBV12-3 or TRBV12-4 and TRBJ2-2, with a tentative D call TRBD1 (6 bases). This CDR3 comprises 15 residues. V was shortened by 5 bases and J by 3 bases, with 13 bases between the two germline ends. The CDR3 here is CASSRGTTYTGELFF. The CDR3 coding sequence is TGTGCCAGCAGTCGAGGGACAACCTACACCGGGGAGCTGTTTTTT.

This clonotype has ten or more counts. The CDR3 here is CASSLALQGAFF. The CDR3 DNA reads TGTGCCAGCAGCTTAGCGTTACAGGGGGCTTTCTTT. The chain links TRBV7-9 to TRBJ1-1; TRBD1 aligns across 7 bases. Germline V lookup: CDR1 SEHNR, CDR2 FQNEAQ (reference sequence). CDR3 size: 12 residues. J lost 11 bases, V lost 0 bases, and 3 bases had no gene match.

This clonotype came up many times. The chain is built from TRBV18 and TRBJ2-5; 9 bases match TRBD1. The CDR3 runs to 15 residues. The V gene's germline CDR1 is KGHSH and CDR2 LQKENI. V lost 1 base and J lost 4; bases outside the gene matches: 4. The DNA of the CDR3 is TGTGCCAGCTCACCACAAGGGACAGGGAGAGAGACCCAGTACTTC. Its translation: CASSPQGTGRETQYF.

This clonotype occurred many times. The chain carries TRBV7-2 and TRBJ1-2, with 7 positions matching TRBD1. The CDR3 is 14 amino acids. The junction had 11 bases not matched to a gene; V was cut back by 5 bases and J by 8 bases. CDR1 is SGHTA and CDR2 is FQGNSA in the germline V gene. The CDR3 protein is CASSPGTDGGGYTF. DNA for the CDR3: TGTGCCAGCAGCCCCGGGACAGATGGGGGCGGCTACACCTTC. Based on the CDR3 plus reference TRBV7-2 and TRBJ1-2, the full variable domain is GAGVSQSPSNKVTEKGKDVELRCDPISGHTALYWYRQSLGQGLEFLIYFQGNSAPDKSGLPSDRFSAERTGGSVSTLTIQRTQQEDSAVYLCASSPGTDGGGYTFGSGTRLTVV.

The table lists this clonotype with many counts. The chain uses TRBV10-3 and TRBJ2-5; D perhaps matches TRBD2 (7 bases). The CDR3 has 15 residues. The V end lost 8 bases, the J end lost 0 bases, and 16 bases lay between the germline ends. CDR1 and CDR2 (germline): ENHRY, SYGVKD. CDR3 coding DNA: TGTGCCATCGGGGGGGCCGCGTCGTACCAAGAGACCCAGTACTTC. It is translated as CAIGGAASYQETQYF.

This clonotype was seen many times. This chain connects TRBV20-1 to TRBJ1-2; D unresolved. Germline V gives CDR1 DFQATT, CDR2 SNEGSKA (reference sequence). The V gene lost 1 base and the J gene lost 0 bases, with 12 bases spanning the gap. The CDR3 extends over 15 amino acids. CDR3 DNA: TGCAGTGCTAGAGGTCTACCAGCTACTAACTATGGCTACACCTTC. It specifies CSARGLPATNYGYTF.

This clonotype was observed at least ten times. The gene calls are TRBV7-2 and TRBJ2-7, with D tentatively TRBD2 (5 bases). CDR1 is SGHTA and CDR2 is FQGNSA in the germline V gene. CDR3 size: 12 residues. The V and J ends lost 5 bases and 3 bases respectively, with 8 bases between them. As DNA, the CDR3 is TGTGCCAGCAGCCGGACTGGCTACGAGCAGTACTTC. Residues: CASSRTGYEQYF.

This clonotype was picked up many times. This sequence joins TRBV15 and TRBJ2-2, with D uncertain. Germline CDR1 reads LNHNV; CDR2 reads YYDKDF (reference sequence). This CDR3 comprises 13 residues. V shed 0 bases and J shed 7 bases, with 6 bases lying between them. The CDR3 DNA follows: TGTGCCACCAGCAGAGATCAACACGGGGAGCTGTTTTTT. It is translated as CATSRDQHGELFF.

The sample holds many counts of this clonotype. The chain couples TRBV5-1 to TRBJ1-3; D gene ambiguous. CDR3 length equals 14 residues. The germline V gene encodes CDR1 SGHRS and CDR2 YFSETQ. The V and J ends lost 0 bases and 0 bases respectively, with 4 bases between them. The DNA of the CDR3 is TGCGCCAGCAGCTTGGGTGCCTCTGGAAACACCATATATTTT. It is translated as CASSLGASGNTIYF.

In this sample, this clonotype turned up many times. The V gene is TRBV19, the J gene TRBJ1-1; D is unresolved. V lost 4 bases and J 0 bases, leaving 12 bases between the germline ends. Germline V gene sequence: CDR1 LNHDA, CDR2 SQIVND (reference sequence). This CDR3 is built from 15 residues. CDR3: CASSTGRTVNTEAFF. In DNA, the CDR3 is TGTGCCAGTAGTACCGGACGGACGGTGAACACTGAAGCTTTCTTT. Based on the CDR3 plus reference TRBV19 and TRBJ1-1, the full variable domain is DGGITQSPKYLFRKEGQNVTLSCEQNLNHDAMYWYRQDPGQGLRLIYYSQIVNDFQKGDIAEGYSVSREKKESFPLTVTSAQKNPTAFYLCASSTGRTVNTEAFFGQGTRLTVV.

This clonotype appeared many times. The chain has TRBV20-1 and TRBJ2-1; no reliable D call. Germline assignment: CDR1 DFQATT and CDR2 SNEGSKA (reference sequence). V gave up 4 bases and J gave up 3 bases, with 10 bases separating them. This CDR3 comprises 13 residues. The CDR3: CSAITPNYNEQFF. CDR3 DNA: TGCAGTGCTATCACACCTAACTACAATGAGCAGTTCTTC.

This clonotype was detected many times. The chain recombines TRBV7-2 with TRBJ2-7, with no clear D. This CDR3 is 15 amino acids long. Germline-derived CDR1 and CDR2 are SGHTA and FQGNSA. V dropped 2 bases and J dropped 6 bases, with 17 bases sitting between them. In nucleotides, the CDR3 is TGTGCCAGCAGCTTAAACGTCGGGCTTCCTCCCGAGCAGTACTTC. The encoded protein is CASSLNVGLPPEQYF.

This clonotype was recorded many times. The V gene is TRBV29-1, the J gene TRBJ2-5; 13 nucleotides line up with TRBD2. The CDR3 sequence is 16 residues long. CDR1 and CDR2 from the germline V gene are SQVTM and ANQGSEA. After removal of 3 bases from V and 4 bases from J, the junction contained 8 bases not matched to a gene. CDR3 protein: CSVDLRTSGGSETQYF. CDR3 in DNA: TGCAGCGTTGACCTTAGGACTAGCGGGGGTTCAGAGACCCAGTACTTC.

V gene TRBV19 combines with J gene TRBJ2-1, with 8 bases fitting TRBD2. CDR3 length: 17 residues. Trimming removed 2 bases from V and 0 bases from J; junction bases left unmatched: 6. Germline loops: CDR1 LNHDA, CDR2 SQIVND (reference sequence). This CDR3 reads CASSILAGPGSYNEQFF. CDR3 bases: TGTGCCAGTAGTATACTAGCGGGCCCGGGCTCCTACAATGAGCAGTTCTTC. The variable domain in full, completed from reference TRBV19 and TRBJ2-1, reads DGGITQSPKYLFRKEGQNVTLSCEQNLNHDAMYWYRQDPGQGLRLIYYSQIVNDFQKGDIAEGYSVSREKKESFPLTVTSAQKNPTAFYLCASSILAGPGSYNEQFFGPGTRLTVL.

This clonotype was observed many times. The chain is built from TRBV2 and TRBJ2-7; D not certain. Germline CDR1 is SNHLY and CDR2 is FYNNEI. The CDR3 is 12 amino acids. V was shortened by 8 bases and J by 0 bases, with 8 bases between the two germline ends. The chain's CDR3 is CASGRSSYEQYF. CDR3 DNA: TGTGCCAGCGGTAGAAGCTCCTACGAGCAGTACTTC.

This clonotype was picked up many times. This chain uses TRBV6-5 with TRBJ1-2; D gene uncertain. The V gene's germline CDR1 is MNHEY and CDR2 SVGAGI. V lost 3 bases to trimming and J lost 0 bases, with 2 bases between them. This CDR3 has 12 amino acids. The CDR3 DNA sequence: TGTGCCAGCAGTTATGCTAACTATGGCTACACCTTC. Encoded protein: CASSYANYGYTF.